This paragraph covers one T cell receptor beta chain sequence. Its antigen is unknown. The germline gives CDR1 SQVTM, CDR2 ANQGSEA. CDR3 size: 14 residues. V was pared by 7 bases and J by 1 base, with 15 bases between. Study-level findings and limits: In terms of TCR gene usage, tumor memory CD4+ T cells clustered together with blood and lymph node memory CD4+ cells, as well as with lymph node naive CD4+ cells. Tumor Treg TCRs overlapped most with tumor naive CD4+ cells.

The memory fraction was CD4+CD45RO+CD25- cells. After constant-region reverse-primer amplification, full-length variable regions underwent semi-nested PCR with Nested Universal Primer A. TCRdb processed the 5' RACE reads anew with MiXCR; each CDR3 protein has one entry. The sample has 45,000 to 70,000 distinct CDR3 sequences, 25% to 30% seen once. The chain joins TRBV29-1 to TRBJ2-3; perhaps D is TRBD1 or TRBD2 (6 bases each). The receptor comes from a female donor with breast cancer. Sequenced input: tumor-infiltrating memory CD4+ T cells sorted from the breast tumor. Specified subset: memory CD4+ T cells, CD4+CD45RO+CD25-. In nucleotides, the CDR3 is TGCAGCGCCCGGGGGCCTAGCGGCACAGATACGCAGTATTTT. It codes for CSARGPSGTDTQYF.